This T cell receptor beta chain appears in the sequencing data of a study of blood T cell repertoires in COVID-19. Germline V gene data show CDR1 as MNHEY and CDR2 as SVGEGT. V was trimmed by 3 bases and J by 1 base, leaving 10 bases between them. There are 14 residues in the CDR3. The study drew participants aged about 18 to 89 years from about two dozen US areas. Produced via immunoSEQ multiplex PCR; TCRdb's table is partial and in-frame only. The data hold roughly 300,000 clones, with roughly 85% observed a single time. Sample: PBMCs or T cells enriched from blood (not recorded which). This chain uses TRBV6-2 or TRBV6-3 with TRBJ2-7; a possible D gene is TRBD2 (6 bases). This clonotype originated in a middle-aged woman with acute COVID-19. The CDR3 protein is CASSYKGGSYEQYF. CDR3 DNA sequence: TGTGCCAGCAGTTATAAGGGAGGTTCCTACGAGCAGTACTTC.